This T cell receptor beta chain was captured by sequencing in a study of CD8+CD57+ T cells in acquired aplastic anemia. Looking at the study overall: CD4+ and CD8+ cells, once sorted, gave DNA averaging about 3 ug. General observations from the study: Comparison of patients with controls identified almost 30 shared CD8+ CDR3 sequences. Patients and controls had CD8+ Simpson's diversity values that were not significantly distinct.

This CDR3 contains 13 residues. Germline values: CDR1 DFQATT, CDR2 SNEGSKA (reference sequence). Before being chosen for sequencing, patients had shown CD8+CD57+ cell expansion by flow cytometry. Severe acquired aplastic anemia was present in every patient. The study profiled TCR beta VDJ and CDR3 using genomic DNA as template. TCRdb redid the calling of the reads with MiXCR, one entry per CDR3 protein. The table has 150,000 to 200,000 distinct CDR3 sequences, around half seen once. Concerning this clonotype itself: Its cognate antigen is unknown. The junction departs from the called germline gene at one end, perhaps through a read error.

The sequence was obtained from a human donor with aplastic anemia. The chain combines TRBV20-1 with TRBJ2-5; 7 bases map to TRBD1. The source material was sorted CD4+, CD8+, or CD8+CD57+ T cells (not recorded which) from PBMCs. The CDR3 loop is CSARRTGQGTQYF. DNA of the CDR3: TGCAGTGCTAGAAGGACAGGCCAAGGGACCCAGTACTTC.